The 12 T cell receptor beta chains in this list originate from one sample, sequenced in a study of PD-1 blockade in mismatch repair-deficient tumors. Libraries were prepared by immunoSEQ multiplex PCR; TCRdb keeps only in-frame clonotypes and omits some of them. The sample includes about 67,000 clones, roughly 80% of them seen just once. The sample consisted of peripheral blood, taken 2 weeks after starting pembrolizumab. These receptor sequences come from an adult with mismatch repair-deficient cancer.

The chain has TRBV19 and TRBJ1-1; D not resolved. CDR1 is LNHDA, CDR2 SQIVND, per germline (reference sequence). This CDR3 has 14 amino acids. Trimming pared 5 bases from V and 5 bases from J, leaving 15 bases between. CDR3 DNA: TGTGCCAGTAGTCTGCCCCAGAGGTGGACTGAAGCTTTCTTT. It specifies CASSLPQRWTEAFF. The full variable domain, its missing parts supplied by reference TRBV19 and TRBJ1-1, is DGGITQSPKYLFRKEGQNVTLSCEQNLNHDAMYWYRQDPGQGLRLIYYSQIVNDFQKGDIAEGYSVSREKKESFPLTVTSAQKNPTAFYLCASSLPQRWTEAFFGQGTRLTVV.

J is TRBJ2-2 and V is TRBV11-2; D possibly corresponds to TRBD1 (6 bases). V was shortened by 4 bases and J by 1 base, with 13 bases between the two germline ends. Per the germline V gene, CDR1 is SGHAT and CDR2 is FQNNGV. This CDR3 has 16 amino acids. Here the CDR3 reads CASSSVRGRNTGELFF. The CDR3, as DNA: TGTGCCAGCAGCTCAGTCAGGGGCCGGAACACCGGGGAGCTGTTTTTT.

The CDR3 nucleotides are TGTGCCAGCATCCGGACGGGCAGGGGATGGACTGAAGCTTTCTTT. Its translation is CASIRTGRGWTEAFF. V is TRBV7-9 and J is TRBJ1-1, with D possibly being TRBD1 (6 bases). Germline CDR1 and CDR2: SEHNR and FQNEAQ (reference sequence). The V and J ends lost 7 bases and 5 bases respectively, with 20 bases between them. The CDR3 totals 15 residues.

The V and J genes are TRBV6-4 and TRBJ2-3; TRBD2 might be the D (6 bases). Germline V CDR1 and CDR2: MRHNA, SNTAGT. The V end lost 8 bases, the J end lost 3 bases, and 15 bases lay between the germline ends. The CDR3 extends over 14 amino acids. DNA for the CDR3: TGTGCCAGCGGTAGCGGAGTGGGTACAGATACGCAGTATTTT. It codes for CASGSGVGTDTQYF.

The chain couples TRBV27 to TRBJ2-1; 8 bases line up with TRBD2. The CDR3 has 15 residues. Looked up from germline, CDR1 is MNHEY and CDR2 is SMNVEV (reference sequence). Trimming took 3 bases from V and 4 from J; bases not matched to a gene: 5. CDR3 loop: CASSFRGGVYNEQFF. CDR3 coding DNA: TGTGCCAGCAGTTTCCGGGGGGGTGTGTACAATGAGCAGTTCTTC.

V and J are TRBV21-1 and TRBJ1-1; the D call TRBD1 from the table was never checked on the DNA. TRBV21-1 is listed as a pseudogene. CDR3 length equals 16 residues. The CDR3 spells CASRNPSRTANTEAFF. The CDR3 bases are TGTGCCAGCAGAAACCCATCTCGGACAGCGAACACTGAAGCTTTCTTT.

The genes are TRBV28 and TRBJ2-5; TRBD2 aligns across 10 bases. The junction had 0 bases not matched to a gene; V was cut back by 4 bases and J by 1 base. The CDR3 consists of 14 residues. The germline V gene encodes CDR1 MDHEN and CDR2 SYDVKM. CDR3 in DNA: TGTGCCAGCAGTTCTAGCGGGGGCCAAGAGACCCAGTACTTC. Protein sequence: CASSSSGGQETQYF. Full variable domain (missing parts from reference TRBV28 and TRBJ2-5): DVKVTQSSRYLVKRTGEKVFLECVQDMDHENMFWYRQDPGLGLRLIYFSYDVKMKEKGDIPEGYSVSREKKERFSLILESASTNQTSMYLCASSSSGGQETQYFGPGTRLLVL.

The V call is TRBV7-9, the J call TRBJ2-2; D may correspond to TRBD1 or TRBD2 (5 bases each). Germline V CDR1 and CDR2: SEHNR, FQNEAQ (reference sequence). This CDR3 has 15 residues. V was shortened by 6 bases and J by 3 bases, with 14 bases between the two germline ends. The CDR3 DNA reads TGTGCCAGCAGGCTCGAGGGGCAATACACCGGGGAGCTGTTTTTT. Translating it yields CASRLEGQYTGELFF.

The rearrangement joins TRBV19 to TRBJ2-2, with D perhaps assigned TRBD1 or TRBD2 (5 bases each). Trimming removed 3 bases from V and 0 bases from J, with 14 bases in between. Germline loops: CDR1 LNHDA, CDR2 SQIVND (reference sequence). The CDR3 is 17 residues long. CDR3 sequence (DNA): TGTGCCAGTAGTATCACAAGGGGAGCCGCGAACACCGGGGAGCTGTTTTTT. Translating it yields CASSITRGAANTGELFF.

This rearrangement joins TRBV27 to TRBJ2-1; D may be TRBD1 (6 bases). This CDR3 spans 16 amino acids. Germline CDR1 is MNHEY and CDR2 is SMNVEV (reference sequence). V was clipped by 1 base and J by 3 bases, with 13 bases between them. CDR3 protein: CASSLFSGTYYNEQFF. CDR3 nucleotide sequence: TGTGCCAGCAGTTTATTTTCAGGGACATACTACAATGAGCAGTTCTTC.

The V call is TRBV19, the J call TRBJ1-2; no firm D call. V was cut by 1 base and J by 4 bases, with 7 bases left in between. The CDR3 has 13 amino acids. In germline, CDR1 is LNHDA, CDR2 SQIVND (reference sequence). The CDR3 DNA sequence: TGTGCCAGTAGTATAGGGGGAGGCTATGGCTACACCTTC. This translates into CASSIGGGYGYTF.

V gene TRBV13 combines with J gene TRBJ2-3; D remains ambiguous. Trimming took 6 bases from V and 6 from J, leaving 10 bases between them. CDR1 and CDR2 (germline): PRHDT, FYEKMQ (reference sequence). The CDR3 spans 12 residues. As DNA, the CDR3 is TGTGCCAGCAGTTCCGCCAGGGATACGCAGTATTTT. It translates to CASSSARDTQYF.